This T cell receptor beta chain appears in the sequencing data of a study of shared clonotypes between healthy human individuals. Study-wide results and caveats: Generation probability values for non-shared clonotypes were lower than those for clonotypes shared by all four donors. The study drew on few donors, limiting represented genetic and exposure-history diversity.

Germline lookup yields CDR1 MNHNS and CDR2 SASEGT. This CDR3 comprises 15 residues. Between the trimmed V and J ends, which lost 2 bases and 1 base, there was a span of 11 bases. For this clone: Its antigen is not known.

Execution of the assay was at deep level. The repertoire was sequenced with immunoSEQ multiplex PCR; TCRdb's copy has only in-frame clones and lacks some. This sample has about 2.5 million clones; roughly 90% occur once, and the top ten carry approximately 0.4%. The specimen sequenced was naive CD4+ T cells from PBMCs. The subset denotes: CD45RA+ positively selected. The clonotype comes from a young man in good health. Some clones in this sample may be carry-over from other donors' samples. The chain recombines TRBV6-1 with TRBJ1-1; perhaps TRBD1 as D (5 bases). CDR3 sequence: CASSERITGNTEAFF. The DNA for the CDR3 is TGTGCCAGCAGTGAACGAATCACAGGGAACACTGAAGCTTTCTTT.